Below, 7 T cell receptor beta chains from the same sample are listed, as sequenced in a study of Ad26.COV2.S vaccination and SARS-CoV-2 variants. The method was immunoSEQ multiplex PCR; TCRdb's version includes in-frame clones alone and lacks a portion of them. The sample includes around 370,000 clones, roughly 85% seen only once; the top ten take less than 4%. Documented treatment: 15 to 20 received Ad26.COV2.S at low or high dose, single or two shots; 5 received placebo; per-sample allocation not given. Sampling happened 63 days after the first vaccine or placebo injection. The sample was peripheral blood, taken in a trial of Ad26.COV2.S vaccine versus placebo. Every receptor here comes from a person between 18 and 65 years old who received the Ad26.COV2.S COVID-19 vaccine or a placebo.

The CDR3 loop is CASSSGLAGITDTQYF. Written as DNA, the CDR3 is TGCGCCAGCAGCTCCGGACTAGCGGGGATCACAGATACGCAGTATTTT. The chain combines TRBV5-1 with TRBJ2-3, with 12 positions matching TRBD2. Germline V gene sequence: CDR1 SGHRS, CDR2 YFSETQ. The CDR3 sequence is 16 residues long. V dropped 3 bases and J dropped 2; count of bases not matched to a gene: 4.

The V gene is TRBV7-2, the J gene TRBJ2-5, with 10 bases identical to TRBD1. This CDR3 comprises 14 residues. The V and J ends lost 5 bases and 4 bases, in that order; junction bases with no gene match: 4. Per the germline V gene, CDR1 is SGHTA and CDR2 is FQGNSA. The CDR3 loop reads CASSRDRGGETQYF. CDR3 bases: TGTGCCAGCAGCCGGGACAGGGGAGGAGAGACCCAGTACTTC. Full variable domain (outside the CDR3, taken from reference TRBV7-2 and TRBJ2-5): GAGVSQSPSNKVTEKGKDVELRCDPISGHTALYWYRQSLGQGLEFLIYFQGNSAPDKSGLPSDRFSAERTGGSVSTLTIQRTQQEDSAVYLCASSRDRGGETQYFGPGTRLLVL.

This clone was recorded only once. V gene TRBV18 combines with J gene TRBJ1-2, with 9 bases that match TRBD1. From germline, CDR1 is KGHSH and CDR2 LQKENI. V dropped 2 bases and J dropped 4; count of bases not matched to a gene: 5. The CDR3 extends over 15 amino acids. CDR3 nucleotide sequence: TGTGCCAGCTCACCAGGGACAGGGAGGGGCTATGGCTACACCTTC. This translates into CASSPGTGRGYGYTF.

A few counts support this clone. V is TRBV28 and J is TRBJ1-2; D not certain. This CDR3 region has 15 residues. Per germline, CDR1 MDHEN and CDR2 SYDVKM. V was pared by 7 bases and J by 5 bases, with 20 bases between. The CDR3 spells CASNRSGGRTYGYTF. CDR3 bases: TGTGCCAGCAACCGGTCCGGAGGCCGAACTTATGGCTACACCTTC.

This chain uses TRBV27 with TRBJ1-4; 8 positions match TRBD1. The V gene's germline CDR1 is MNHEY and CDR2 SMNVEV (reference sequence). Trimming cost V 3 bases and J 0 bases; bases outside gene matches: 3. The CDR3 length is 16 residues. Here the CDR3 DNA reads TGTGCCAGCAGTTTCGGACAGGGAGCAACTAATGAAAAACTGTTTTTT. Protein product: CASSFGQGATNEKLFF.

This clone was seen more than once but under ten times. The chain joins TRBV7-2 to TRBJ2-1; weak D call: TRBD1 (5 bases). Germline CDR1 reads SGHTA; CDR2 reads FQGNSA. V dropped 1 base and J dropped 10 bases, with 14 bases sitting between them. The CDR3 runs 14 residues. CDR3 in DNA: TGTGCCAGCAGCTTAGACTACCTTGACAGAGAGCAGTTCTTC. Translation: CASSLDYLDREQFF. The variable domain in full, with the rest retrieved from reference TRBV7-2 and TRBJ2-1, is GAGVSQSPSNKVTEKGKDVELRCDPISGHTALYWYRQSLGQGLEFLIYFQGNSAPDKSGLPSDRFSAERTGGSVSTLTIQRTQQEDSAVYLCASSLDYLDREQFFGPGTRLTVL.

The CDR3 region has the DNA TGTGCCAGCAGCTTAGTTGTCAAGCAGTACTTC. It codes for CASSLVVKQYF. V and J are TRBV7-9 and TRBJ2-7; D not resolved. Germline V CDR1 and CDR2: SEHNR, FQNEAQ (reference sequence). The CDR3 is made up of 11 amino acids. V lost 1 base and J 8 bases, leaving 6 bases between the germline ends.